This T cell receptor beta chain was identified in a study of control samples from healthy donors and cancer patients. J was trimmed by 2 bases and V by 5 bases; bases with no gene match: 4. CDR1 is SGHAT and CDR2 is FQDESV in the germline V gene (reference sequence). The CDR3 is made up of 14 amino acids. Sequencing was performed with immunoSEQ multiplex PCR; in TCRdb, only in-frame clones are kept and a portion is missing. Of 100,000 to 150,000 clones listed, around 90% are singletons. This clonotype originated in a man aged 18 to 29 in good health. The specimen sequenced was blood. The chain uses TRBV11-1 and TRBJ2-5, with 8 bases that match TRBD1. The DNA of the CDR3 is TGTGCCAGCAGCGCCCGGACAGGGCAAGAGACCCAGTACTTC. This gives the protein CASSARTGQETQYF.